This paragraph reports one TCR beta chain. The data are from a study of blood T cell repertoires in COVID-19. The overall study: Sources were T cells, B-cell-depleted T cells, or PBMCs; the material itself was cDNA or gDNA.

The CDR3 extends over 14 amino acids. V was trimmed by 5 bases and J by 8 bases, leaving 15 bases between them. The germline V gene has CDR1 MNHEY and CDR2 SVGAGI. Using immunoSEQ multiplex PCR, the repertoire was profiled, and TCRdb retains in-frame clones only, with some absent. The sample lists about 250,000 clones, 65% to 90% occurring once. Sequencing was done on a sample of PBMCs or T cells enriched from blood (not recorded which). The V gene is TRBV6-5, the J gene TRBJ2-2; D is unresolved. The source of this sequence is a woman aged 45-65 years with acute COVID-19. The CDR3 protein is CASSQPTARGELFF. CDR3 in DNA: TGTGCCAGCAGTCAACCGACTGCAAGGGGGGAGCTGTTTTTT.